The present TCR beta chain was sequenced within a study of T cells in Graves' hyperthyroidism and ophthalmopathy. Study details: Peripheral blood draws took place at initial diagnosis, ahead of any treatment. Study-level results: Among thyroid clonotypes expanded above 0.001, most also appeared in blood.

This clonotype was counted only a few times. Its antigen is still unknown. The germline gene is not matched at one end of the junction; a read error may be the cause. This CDR3 has 15 amino acids. TCR beta CDR3 region amplification was performed from RNA transcripts. The HTBI set primed first-round TCR CDR3 RT-PCR. TCRdb redid the calling of the multiplex PCR reads with MiXCR, one entry per CDR3 protein. The profile shows about half a million distinct CDR3 sequences, around 15% of them singletons. V and J are TRBV12-3 or TRBV12-4 and TRBJ2-1; TRBD2 matches at 7 bases. The clonotype was recovered from a woman in her 30s with Graves' ophthalmopathy. The sequenced sample consisted of blood. CDR3 sequence: CASSLWGRAYNKQFF. As DNA, the CDR3 is TGTGCCAGCAGTTTGTGGGGGAGGGCCTACAATAAGCAGTTCTTC.